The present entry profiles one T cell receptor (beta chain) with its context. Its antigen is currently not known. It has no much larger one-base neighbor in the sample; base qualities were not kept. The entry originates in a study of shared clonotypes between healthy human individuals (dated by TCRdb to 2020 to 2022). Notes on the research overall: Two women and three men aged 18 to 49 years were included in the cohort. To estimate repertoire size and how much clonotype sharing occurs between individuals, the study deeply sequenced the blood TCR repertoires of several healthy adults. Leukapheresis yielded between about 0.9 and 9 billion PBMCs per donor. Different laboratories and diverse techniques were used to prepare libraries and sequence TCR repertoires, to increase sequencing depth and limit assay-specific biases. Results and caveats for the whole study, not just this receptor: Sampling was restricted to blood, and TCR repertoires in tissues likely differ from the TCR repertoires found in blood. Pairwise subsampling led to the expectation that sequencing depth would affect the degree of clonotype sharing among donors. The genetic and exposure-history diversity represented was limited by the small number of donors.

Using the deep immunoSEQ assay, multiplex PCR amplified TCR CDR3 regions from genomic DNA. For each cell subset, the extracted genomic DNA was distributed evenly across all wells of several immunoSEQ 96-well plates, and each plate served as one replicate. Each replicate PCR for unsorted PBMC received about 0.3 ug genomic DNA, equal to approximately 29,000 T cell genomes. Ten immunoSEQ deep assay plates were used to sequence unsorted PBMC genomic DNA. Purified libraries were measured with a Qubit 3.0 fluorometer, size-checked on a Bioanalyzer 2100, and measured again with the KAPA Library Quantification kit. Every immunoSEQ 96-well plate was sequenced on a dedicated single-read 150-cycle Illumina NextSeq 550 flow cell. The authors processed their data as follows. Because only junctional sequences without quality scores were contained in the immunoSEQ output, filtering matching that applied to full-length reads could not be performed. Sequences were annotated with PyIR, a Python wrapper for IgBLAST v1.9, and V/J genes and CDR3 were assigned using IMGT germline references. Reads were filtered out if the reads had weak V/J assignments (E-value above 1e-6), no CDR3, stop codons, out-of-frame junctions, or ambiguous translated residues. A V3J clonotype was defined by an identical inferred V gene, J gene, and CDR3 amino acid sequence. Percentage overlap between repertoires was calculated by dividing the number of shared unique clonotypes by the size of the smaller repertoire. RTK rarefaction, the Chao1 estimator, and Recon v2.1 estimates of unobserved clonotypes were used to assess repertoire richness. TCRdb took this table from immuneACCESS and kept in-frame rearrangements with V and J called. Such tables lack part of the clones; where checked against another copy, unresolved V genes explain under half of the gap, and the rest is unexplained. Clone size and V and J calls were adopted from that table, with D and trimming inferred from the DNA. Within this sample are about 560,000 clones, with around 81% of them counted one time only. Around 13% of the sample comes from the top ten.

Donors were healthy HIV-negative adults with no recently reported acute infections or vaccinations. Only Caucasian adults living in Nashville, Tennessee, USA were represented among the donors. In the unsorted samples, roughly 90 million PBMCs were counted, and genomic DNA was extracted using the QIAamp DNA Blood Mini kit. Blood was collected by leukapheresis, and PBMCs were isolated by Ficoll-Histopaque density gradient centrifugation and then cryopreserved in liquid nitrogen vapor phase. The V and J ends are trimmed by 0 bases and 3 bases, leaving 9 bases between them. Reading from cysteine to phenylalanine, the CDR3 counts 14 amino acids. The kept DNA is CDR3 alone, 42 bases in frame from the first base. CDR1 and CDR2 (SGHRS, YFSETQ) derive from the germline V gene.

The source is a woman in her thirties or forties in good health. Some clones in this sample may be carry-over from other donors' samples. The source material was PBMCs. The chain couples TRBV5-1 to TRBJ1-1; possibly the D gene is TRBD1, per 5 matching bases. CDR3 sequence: CASSLDGADTEAFF. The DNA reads TGCGCCAGCAGCTTGGACGGGGCGGACACTGAAGCTTTCTTT.